Each of the 20 T cell receptor beta chains below was sequenced from the same sample in a study of cytomegalovirus exposure and HLA in healthy donors. Sequenced by immunoSEQ multiplex PCR; TCRdb stores in-frame clones only, minus some. The sample gives about 130,000 clones, 94% of which show up once; roughly 1.2% is in the top ten. What was sequenced was PBMCs. The receptors shown here come from a woman aged 18-29 years in good health and CMV-seronegative.

The CDR3 is CASSRSGTGTYEQYF. CDR3 bases: TGTGCCAGCAGCCGGTCCGGGACAGGGACCTACGAGCAGTACTTC. The chain joins TRBV7-2 to TRBJ2-7, with TRBD1 matching over 9 bases. CDR3 length: 15 residues. Germline V gene sequence: CDR1 SGHTA, CDR2 FQGNSA. After removal of 5 bases from V and 2 bases from J, the junction contained 7 bases not matched to a gene.

This clone has just one count. The V call is TRBV6-5, the J call TRBJ2-3; 9 nucleotides agree with TRBD2. Germline lookup yields CDR1 MNHEY and CDR2 SVGAGI. Unmatched junction bases numbered 2, after V lost 2 bases and J lost 2 bases. The CDR3 is 15 amino acids. The CDR3, as DNA: TGTGCCAGCAGTTACAGCGGGGGGTACACAGATACGCAGTATTTT. Amino acid sequence: CASSYSGGYTDTQYF.

The rearrangement uses TRBV10-1 and TRBJ2-7; the match to TRBD2 covers 11 bases. Germline V lookup: CDR1 WNHNN, CDR2 SYGVQD (reference sequence). V lost 6 bases to trimming and J lost 6 bases; unmatched junction nucleotides: 4. CDR3 size: 13 residues. CDR3 nucleotide sequence: TGCGCCAGCAGAAGCGGGACTAGCGGCGAGCAGTACTTC. It codes for CASRSGTSGEQYF.

The chain links TRBV19 to TRBJ1-3; 7 nucleotides match TRBD1. The CDR3 runs to 15 residues. Germline CDR1 is LNHDA and CDR2 is SQIVND (reference sequence). The ends lost 6 bases at V and 2 bases at J; junction bases unmatched: 7. CDR3 sequence: CASSTYDRAGNTIYF. CDR3 sequence (DNA): TGTGCCAGTAGCACATATGACAGGGCTGGAAACACCATATATTTT.

V is TRBV9 and J is TRBJ2-3; 8 bases line up with TRBD2. J gave up 2 bases and V 3 bases, and 5 bases lay outside the gene matches. There are 15 residues in the CDR3. Germline-derived CDR1 and CDR2 are SGDLS and YYNGEE. In nucleotides, the CDR3 is TGTGCCAGCAGCGATAATAGCGGGATCACAGATACGCAGTATTTT. It encodes CASSDNSGITDTQYF. Supplemented by reference TRBV9 and TRBJ2-3, the full variable domain reads DSGVTQTPKHLITATGQRVTLRCSPRSGDLSVYWYQQSLDQGLQFLIQYYNGEERAKGNILERFSAQQFPDLHSELNLSSLELGDSALYFCASSDNSGITDTQYFGPGTRLTVL.

The chain recombines TRBV5-1 with TRBJ1-1; TRBD1 matches 8 bases. The V segment lost 5 bases and the J segment 1 base; nucleotides outside the gene matches: 7. The CDR3 has 15 residues. CDR1 is SGHRS, CDR2 YFSETQ, per germline. CDR3 coding DNA: TGCGCCAGCAGTCCTCTGACAGGGGAGAACACTGAAGCTTTCTTT. Translating gives CASSPLTGENTEAFF.

The V call is TRBV2, the J call TRBJ1-3; D gene uncertain. Trimming took off 6 bases at V and 7 bases at J, with 10 bases between the two ends. Germline V gives CDR1 SNHLY, CDR2 FYNNEI. The CDR3 loop spans 12 amino acids. The CDR3 region has the DNA TGTGCCAGCAGATGGATCAGGAACACCATATATTTT. This gives the protein CASRWIRNTIYF.

This chain connects TRBV7-3 to TRBJ2-1, with a possible D match to TRBD2 (6 bases). Germline CDR1 and CDR2: SGHTA and FQGTGA. The CDR3 runs 16 residues. The V end lost 2 bases, the J end lost 1 base, and 12 bases lay between the germline ends. CDR3 nucleotide sequence: TGTGCCAGCAGCTTATTGGCCGGGGGTTCCTACAATGAGCAGTTCTTC. As protein: CASSLLAGGSYNEQFF. Combining the CDR3 with reference TRBV7-3 and TRBJ2-1 gives the whole variable domain GAGVSQTPSNKVTEKGKYVELRCDPISGHTALYWYRQSLGQGPEFLIYFQGTGAADDSGLPNDRFFAVRPEGSVSTLKIQRTERGDSAVYLCASSLLAGGSYNEQFFGPGTRLTVL.

The chain combines TRBV4-2 with TRBJ1-4, with D possibly TRBD1 on 5 matching bases. The germline V gene has CDR1 LGHNA and CDR2 YNFKEQ. The CDR3 loop spans 17 amino acids. V was cut by 1 base and J by 5 bases, with 17 bases left in between. The CDR3 loop reads CASSQVGETVLNEKLFF. CDR3 nucleotides: TGTGCCAGCAGCCAAGTCGGCGAGACAGTACTAAATGAAAAACTGTTTTTT.

This clone was observed a few times. J is TRBJ1-2 and V is TRBV5-1, with D unresolved. The CDR3 has 14 amino acids. V was pared by 1 base and J by 5 bases, with 12 bases between. Germline V gene lookup returns CDR1 SGHRS and CDR2 YFSETQ. In DNA form, the CDR3 reads TGCGCCAGCAGCTTGTCCCGTGAAACATATGGCTACACCTTC. It encodes CASSLSRETYGYTF.

The chain couples TRBV5-1 to TRBJ2-7; possibly TRBD1 for D (6 bases). Germline values: CDR1 SGHRS, CDR2 YFSETQ. The CDR3 length is 14 residues. Trimming took off 4 bases at V and 7 bases at J, with 18 bases between the two ends. CDR3 DNA sequence: TGCGCCAGCAGCCAAACTACAGGGCCCGGGGAGCAGTACTTC. It encodes CASSQTTGPGEQYF.

V usage is TRBV10-3 and J usage is TRBJ2-7, with 11 bases aligning to TRBD2. V gave up 3 bases and J gave up 4 bases; unmatched junction bases: 2. This CDR3 is built from 14 residues. Germline V gene sequence: CDR1 ENHRY, CDR2 SYGVKD. Here the CDR3 reads CAISETSGRYEQYF. As DNA, the CDR3 is TGTGCCATCAGTGAAACTAGCGGGAGATACGAGCAGTACTTC.

The gene calls are TRBV18 and TRBJ1-5; TRBD1 agrees at 12 bases. V lost 3 bases and J lost 3; bases outside the gene matches: 3. CDR1 is KGHSH, CDR2 LQKENI, per germline. The CDR3 runs to 16 residues. The CDR3: CASSPGTGGINQPQHF. In DNA, the CDR3 is TGTGCCAGCTCACCGGGGACAGGGGGCATCAATCAGCCCCAGCATTTT.

The chain uses TRBV9 and TRBJ2-7; no definite D call. This CDR3 contains 13 residues. CDR1 is SGDLS, CDR2 YYNGEE, per germline. Deletions cut 3 bases from V and 0 bases from J, with 7 bases between. The CDR3 region has the DNA TGTGCCAGCAGCGCTGGCGGCTCCTACGAGCAGTACTTC. Protein: CASSAGGSYEQYF.

This sequence joins TRBV11-1 and TRBJ2-3; D remains ambiguous. Germline-derived CDR1 and CDR2 are SGHAT and FQDESV (reference sequence). Trimming stripped 5 bases from V and 2 bases from J, with 5 bases between. The CDR3 runs 12 residues. The CDR3 loop reads CASSHVTDTQYF. The CDR3 DNA is TGTGCCAGCAGCCATGTCACAGATACGCAGTATTTT.

The chain links TRBV5-1 to TRBJ1-3; possibly TRBD1 for D (5 bases). This CDR3 comprises 12 residues. The V and J ends lost 4 bases and 8 bases respectively, with 10 bases between them. Germline CDR1 is SGHRS and CDR2 is YFSETQ. The CDR3 DNA is TGCGCCAGCAGCCTCGCGGGGGACACCATATATTTT. This codes for CASSLAGDTIYF.

The rearrangement links TRBV5-5 to TRBJ2-7; 9 bases match TRBD1. V dropped 0 bases and J dropped 3; count of bases not matched to a gene: 1. The CDR3 length is 14 residues. Germline values: CDR1 SGHKS, CDR2 YYEKEE (reference sequence). Here the CDR3 DNA reads TGTGCCAGCAGCTTGGGGACAGGGGTCTACGAGCAGTACTTC. Its translation is CASSLGTGVYEQYF.

The chain combines TRBV9 with TRBJ2-3; 7 nucleotides align to TRBD2. The J segment lost 9 bases and the V segment lost 3 bases, leaving 16 bases of the junction unmatched. From germline, CDR1 is SGDLS and CDR2 YYNGEE. This CDR3 is built from 16 residues. The CDR3 here is CASSEGASGRQGTQYF. CDR3 in DNA: TGTGCCAGCAGCGAGGGAGCTAGCGGACGCCAGGGCACGCAGTATTTT.

This chain links TRBV28 with TRBJ1-4, with 8 bases matching TRBD1. This CDR3 has 15 residues. Trimming cost V 4 bases and J 8 bases; bases outside gene matches: 9. Germline CDR1 MDHEN, CDR2 SYDVKM. The CDR3 reads CASSSSGQGGEKLFF. CDR3 DNA: TGTGCCAGCAGTTCATCCGGACAGGGAGGGGAAAAACTGTTTTTT.

The V and J genes are TRBV28 and TRBJ1-1; 7 positions match TRBD1. CDR3 length equals 14 residues. From germline, CDR1 is MDHEN and CDR2 SYDVKM. V was pared by 2 bases and J by 0 bases, with 0 bases of the junction left unmatched. DNA of the CDR3: TGTGCCAGCAGTTTACAGGGGGTGAACACTGAAGCTTTCTTT. This translates into CASSLQGVNTEAFF.